These 30 T cell receptor beta chains came from one sample sequenced in a study of T cells in Graves' hyperthyroidism and ophthalmopathy. Authors of the study amplified TCR beta CDR3 regions from RNA transcripts. HTBI primers drove first-round RT-PCR of the TCR CDR3. TCRdb used MiXCR to reprocess the multiplex PCR reads, holding one entry per CDR3 protein. In the table there are a few hundred thousand distinct CDR3 sequences, around a sixth of which are singletons. Input material: blood. The receptor source for this set is a woman in her 50s with Graves' hyperthyroidism.

In its sample, this clonotype was seen a few times. This chain uses TRBV11-2 with TRBJ2-1, with a possible D match to TRBD2 (5 bases). Germline-derived CDR1 and CDR2 are SGHAT and FQNNGV. The CDR3 runs to 13 residues. Trimming took off 0 bases at V and 15 bases at J, with 15 bases between the two ends. CDR3 residues: CASSLERSGDPFF. In DNA, the CDR3 is TGTGCCAGCAGCTTAGAGAGGTCCGGGGATCCGTTCTTC.

This clonotype appeared a few times. The gene calls are TRBV20-1 and TRBJ2-7, with D possibly matching TRBD1 (5 bases). This CDR3 comprises 15 residues. Germline lookup yields CDR1 DFQATT and CDR2 SNEGSKA (reference sequence). Deletions cut 6 bases from V and 1 base from J, with 19 bases between. CDR3 residues: CSAEAQGRNSYEQYF. The DNA for the CDR3 is TGCAGTGCCGAGGCGCAGGGTAGGAATTCCTACGAGCAGTACTTC.

This rearrangement joins TRBV7-3 to TRBJ2-1; TRBD2 agrees at 10 bases. The CDR3 sequence is 15 residues long. The J segment lost 5 bases and the V segment lost 4 bases, leaving 5 bases of the junction unmatched. Per the germline V gene, CDR1 is SGHTA and CDR2 is FQGTGA. The CDR3 sequence: CASSSGTSVNNEQFF. The CDR3 coding sequence is TGTGCCAGCAGCTCTGGGACTAGCGTAAACAATGAGCAGTTCTTC.

This rearrangement joins TRBV5-1 to TRBJ2-5; D not certain. V dropped 2 bases and J dropped 5 bases, with 13 bases sitting between them. Per the germline V gene, CDR1 is SGHRS and CDR2 is YFSETQ. The CDR3 extends over 14 amino acids. As DNA, the CDR3 is TGCGCCAGCAGCTTTGGCAGAGCCAGGGAGACCCAGTACTTC. This encodes CASSFGRARETQYF.

This clonotype was picked up many times. The J gene is TRBJ1-2, the V gene TRBV27, with D possibly TRBD1 on 5 matching bases. The CDR3 runs 13 residues. Deletions cut 2 bases from V and 6 bases from J, with 10 bases between. The germline V gene encodes CDR1 MNHEY and CDR2 SMNVEV (reference sequence). The DNA of the CDR3 is TGTGCCAGCAGTTTACTGGGGGTTGATGGCTACACCTTC. Protein sequence: CASSLLGVDGYTF.

The table lists this clonotype with a few counts. The rearrangement joins TRBV6-1 to TRBJ1-4; a possible D gene is TRBD1 (6 bases). The V end was cut by 6 bases, the J end by 6 bases, with 20 bases between. The germline V gene has CDR1 MNHNS and CDR2 SASEGT. This CDR3 is 16 amino acids long. The CDR3 DNA follows: TGTGCCAGCAGCCCCGACAGGTCCTATAATGATGAAAAACTGTTTTTT. It is translated as CASSPDRSYNDEKLFF.

This chain joins TRBV6-1 and TRBJ2-7; D is undetermined. The CDR3 extends over 14 amino acids. V gave up 0 bases and J gave up 2 bases, with 8 bases separating them. Germline lookup yields CDR1 MNHNS and CDR2 SASEGT. For the CDR3, the DNA is TGTGCCAGCAGTGAAGCCCCGATTGCCTACGAGCAGTACGTC. This codes for CASSEAPIAYEQYV.

This clonotype was seen more than once but under ten times. The chain employs TRBV27 and TRBJ1-6; the D is unclear. CDR3 length equals 13 residues. Germline V gives CDR1 MNHEY, CDR2 SMNVEV (reference sequence). Trimming left V 3 bases short and J 8 bases short, with 8 bases between. The DNA of the CDR3 is TGTGCCAGCAGTTTGGGGAGTTATTCACCCCTCCACTTT. Translated: CASSLGSYSPLHF.

The chain uses TRBV29-1 and TRBJ2-7; D remains unclear. V shed 4 bases and J shed 7 bases, with 14 bases lying between them. In germline, CDR1 is SQVTM, CDR2 ANQGSEA. CDR3 length: 12 residues. CDR3 nucleotide sequence: TGCAGCGTTGGGGTCCCCACTTTGGAGCAGTACTTC. The encoded protein is CSVGVPTLEQYF.

The chain couples TRBV5-6 to TRBJ2-1, with 7 bases aligning to TRBD1. J gave up 3 bases and V 1 base, and 7 bases lay outside the gene matches. CDR1 and CDR2 (germline): SGHDT, YYEEEE. The CDR3 length is 16 residues. The CDR3 sequence is CASSLRRQGVYNEQFF. The DNA of the CDR3 is TGTGCCAGCAGCTTGCGCCGACAGGGTGTCTACAATGAGCAGTTCTTC.

In nucleotides, the CDR3 is TGTGCCAGCAGCCAAGAAAATGGCAGGACAAGCTCCTATAATTCACCCCTCCACTTT. The encoded protein is CASSQENGRTSSYNSPLHF. The rearrangement uses TRBV14 and TRBJ1-6, with D perhaps TRBD1 (5 bases). The CDR3 length is 19 residues. From germline, CDR1 is SGHDN and CDR2 FVKESK. Trimming removed 0 bases from V and 0 bases from J, with 15 bases in between.

This clonotype was picked up many times. The chain recombines TRBV7-9 with TRBJ2-1; tentative D call: TRBD2 (6 bases). The CDR3 has 16 amino acids. Germline lookup yields CDR1 SEHNR and CDR2 FQNEAQ (reference sequence). Trimming pared 0 bases from V and 4 bases from J, leaving 13 bases between. The CDR3 here is CASSLARRGRYNEQFF. Here the CDR3 DNA reads TGTGCCAGCAGCTTAGCTCGGCGGGGCAGATACAATGAGCAGTTCTTC.

The DNA for the CDR3 is TGTGCCAGCAGGCAACTAGCGACGGACAATGAGCAGTTCTTC. This translates into CASRQLATDNEQFF. The V call is TRBV6-1, the J call TRBJ2-1; 7 positions agree with TRBD2. Looked up from germline, CDR1 is MNHNS and CDR2 is SASEGT. Unmatched junction bases numbered 7, after V lost 6 bases and J lost 5 bases. This CDR3 has 14 amino acids.

V is TRBV27 and J is TRBJ2-4; 11 nucleotides align to TRBD2. After removal of 7 bases from V and 6 bases from J, the junction contained 14 bases not matched to a gene. The length of the CDR3 is 17 residues. Per germline, CDR1 MNHEY and CDR2 SMNVEV (reference sequence). CDR3 loop: CASKPKGLAVEGNIQYF. The CDR3 DNA reads as TGTGCCAGCAAGCCCAAGGGACTAGCGGTCGAGGGAAACATTCAGTACTTC.

There are many counts of this clonotype. The genes are TRBV27 and TRBJ2-3; 9 nucleotides align to TRBD2. Per the germline V gene, CDR1 is MNHEY and CDR2 is SMNVEV (reference sequence). The trim removed 4 bases at V and 2 bases at J, leaving 7 bases unmatched. The CDR3 runs to 16 residues. The CDR3 sequence: CASSWASGEVTDTQYF. The CDR3 bases are TGTGCCAGCAGTTGGGCTAGCGGGGAGGTCACAGATACGCAGTATTTT.

This clonotype was recorded many times. The chain employs TRBV12-3 or TRBV12-4 and TRBJ2-3; 13 bases match TRBD2. The CDR3 has 16 amino acids. Trimming took 6 bases from V and 1 from J; bases not matched to a gene: 4. In DNA form, the CDR3 reads TGTGCCAGCAGCCAACTAGCGGGGGGGGGCACAGATACGCAGTATTTT. It yields the protein CASSQLAGGGTDTQYF.

This clonotype has only a few counts. The J gene is TRBJ2-1, the V gene TRBV4-1; 9 bases match TRBD2. Germline loops: CDR1 MGHRA, CDR2 YSYEKL. CDR3 length: 16 residues. V shed 1 base, J shed 9 bases, and the junction held 10 bases outside the gene matches. The CDR3 sequence: CASSQATLAGSGEQFF. The CDR3 DNA reads TGCGCCAGCAGCCAAGCAACGCTAGCGGGGTCAGGTGAGCAGTTCTTC.

This clonotype was counted ten times or more. This sequence joins TRBV28 and TRBJ2-6; no definite D call. CDR3 length: 15 residues. In germline, CDR1 is MDHEN, CDR2 SYDVKM. Trimming stripped 4 bases from V and 0 bases from J, with 7 bases between. CDR3: CASSSTASGANVLTF. The DNA for the CDR3 is TGTGCCAGCAGTTCCACAGCCTCTGGGGCCAACGTCCTGACTTTC. The complete variable domain, with remaining parts taken from reference TRBV28 and TRBJ2-6, reads DVKVTQSSRYLVKRTGEKVFLECVQDMDHENMFWYRQDPGLGLRLIYFSYDVKMKEKGDIPEGYSVSREKKERFSLILESASTNQTSMYLCASSSTASGANVLTFGAGSRLTVL.

This clonotype was observed a few times. V and J are TRBV28 and TRBJ2-5; D may be TRBD1 or TRBD2 (5 bases each). In germline, CDR1 is MDHEN, CDR2 SYDVKM. This CDR3 region has 14 residues. The germline V and J ends were trimmed by 3 bases and 3 bases, with 11 bases remaining between them. The DNA of the CDR3 is TGTGCCAGCAGTTTGTGGGACCTAAAAGAGACCCAGTACTTC. Translating it yields CASSLWDLKETQYF.

This clonotype was observed many times. The chain uses TRBV5-1 and TRBJ2-5; D is possibly TRBD2 (5 bases). The CDR3 is 13 amino acids. With 1 base removed from V and 5 bases from J, the gap between germline ends came to 9 bases. Per the germline V gene, CDR1 is SGHRS and CDR2 is YFSETQ. DNA of the CDR3: TGCGCCAGCAGCTTGTTAGGGAGTGAGACCCAGTACTTC. Translated: CASSLLGSETQYF. The full variable domain, completed using reference TRBV5-1 and TRBJ2-5, is KAGVTQTPRYLIKTRGQQVTLSCSPISGHRSVSWYQQTPGQGLQFLFEYFSETQRNKGNFPGRFSGRQFSNSRSEMNVSTLELGDSALYLCASSLLGSETQYFGPGTRLLVL.

This clonotype showed up just a few times. The chain uses TRBV20-1 and TRBJ2-2; weak D call: TRBD2 (6 bases). The germline gives CDR1 DFQATT, CDR2 SNEGSKA (reference sequence). There are 13 residues in the CDR3. CDR3 sequence (DNA): TGCGGGGGGAGCCTAGCCGGGACCGGGGAGCTGTTTTTT. This encodes CGGSLAGTGELFF.

This clonotype was counted ten times or more. The chain combines TRBV28 with TRBJ1-4; no definite D call. Germline V CDR1 and CDR2: MDHEN, SYDVKM. With 1 base removed from V and 8 bases from J, the gap between germline ends came to 8 bases. CDR3 length: 13 amino acids. CDR3 sequence reads: CASSLSNVEKLFF. As DNA, the CDR3 is TGTGCCAGCAGTTTATCGAACGTGGAAAAACTGTTTTTT.

There are a few counts of this clonotype. The chain is built from TRBV10-3 and TRBJ1-1, with TRBD1 matching over 7 bases. CDR3 length equals 14 residues. V gave up 7 bases and J gave up 2 bases; unmatched junction bases: 7. The V gene's germline CDR1 is ENHRY and CDR2 SYGVKD. CDR3 nucleotides: TGTGCCATCACAATAGACAGGGACAACACTGAAGCTTTCTTT. Its protein product is CAITIDRDNTEAFF.

This clonotype was recorded many times. As DNA, the CDR3 is TGCAGTGCTAGAGATACGATGAACACTGAAGCTTTCTTT. Translation: CSARDTMNTEAFF. The genes are TRBV20-1 and TRBJ1-1; D gene unclear. The CDR3 is 13 amino acids. Germline V gene sequence: CDR1 DFQATT, CDR2 SNEGSKA (reference sequence). The V end was cut by 0 bases, the J end by 0 bases, with 5 bases between.

The rearrangement links TRBV12-3 or TRBV12-4 to TRBJ2-2, with 11 bases fitting TRBD2. V trimming: 5 bases; J trimming: 8 bases; junction bases outside the gene matches: 7. This CDR3 contains 15 residues. CDR3 sequence: CASSPIAGGPGELFF. In nucleotides, the CDR3 is TGTGCCAGCAGTCCTATAGCGGGGGGGCCTGGGGAGCTGTTTTTT.

This clonotype was recorded a few times. The chain recombines TRBV19 with TRBJ2-5; 7 positions match TRBD1. This CDR3 contains 12 residues. Losses at the gene ends were 10 bases for V and 4 bases for J; bases not matched to a gene: 6. Germline V CDR1 and CDR2: LNHDA, SQIVND (reference sequence). This chain's CDR3 is CATQGQRETQYF. CDR3 sequence (DNA): TGTGCCACTCAGGGACAGCGAGAGACCCAGTACTTC.

The sample holds a few counts of this clonotype. A much larger clone lies a single base off, so this may be a read error. The CDR3 coding sequence is TGTGCCAGCAGTGAGACGAAGGACCACGAGCAGTACTTC. It encodes CASSETKDHEQYF. The chain has TRBV2 and TRBJ2-7; D gene unclear. The CDR3 runs to 13 residues. The V gene lost 3 bases and the J gene lost 5 bases, with 11 bases spanning the gap. Germline CDR1 and CDR2: SNHLY and FYNNEI.

In this sample, this clonotype turned up many times. CDR3 in DNA: TGTGCCTGGAGTGGACAGGGGTACAATGAGCAGTTCTTC. Protein product: CAWSGQGYNEQFF. This chain links TRBV30 with TRBJ2-1; 8 nucleotides match TRBD1. This CDR3 contains 13 residues. The germline V gene has CDR1 GTSNPN and CDR2 SVGIG (reference sequence). V trimming: 1 base; J trimming: 4 bases; junction bases outside the gene matches: 0.

Many counts were recorded for this clonotype. In DNA form, the CDR3 reads TGTGCCAGCAGCCAACAGGGGACCGATAGCAATCAGCCCCAGCATTTT. Its protein product is CASSQQGTDSNQPQHF. The chain has TRBV2 and TRBJ1-5, with 7 bases aligning to TRBD1. The CDR3 contains 16 residues. After removal of 6 bases from V and 0 bases from J, the junction contained 8 bases not matched to a gene. Germline V gene sequence: CDR1 SNHLY, CDR2 FYNNEI.

In this sample, this clonotype turned up a few times. A much larger clone is a single base away; this may be a read error. The chain joins TRBV10-3 to TRBJ1-1; 7 bases match TRBD1. Germline V gene lookup returns CDR1 ENHRY and CDR2 SYGVKD. The CDR3 has 12 residues. J lost 3 bases, V lost 6 bases, and 1 base had no gene match. Here the CDR3 DNA reads TGTGCCATCAGAGGGACAGACACTGAAGCTTTCTTT. Encoded protein: CAIRGTDTEAFF.